Below, 15 T cell receptor beta chains from the same sample are listed, as sequenced in a study of blood T cell repertoires in COVID-19. Profiling relied on immunoSEQ multiplex PCR, and the TCRdb table lists in-frame clones only, not all of them. The table includes tens of thousands of clones, over 70% detected once. The sequenced sample consisted of peripheral blood. These receptor sequences come from a human donor with active or convalescent COVID-19. The donor label of this sample is uncertain.

The rearrangement uses TRBV30 and TRBJ2-3; 7 bases fit TRBD2. Trimming at V came to 3 bases and at J to 11 bases, leaving 11 bases not matched to a gene. The CDR3 runs 13 residues. Germline V gene sequence: CDR1 GTSNPN, CDR2 SVGIG (reference sequence). The CDR3 loop is CAWREKAGLRQYF. Written as DNA, the CDR3 is TGTGCCTGGAGAGAAAAAGCGGGACTTAGGCAGTATTTT.

This chain joins TRBV28 and TRBJ2-7; TRBD2 agrees at 10 bases. The CDR3 consists of 19 residues. CDR1 is MDHEN and CDR2 is SYDVKM in the germline V gene. J gave up 6 bases and V 6 bases, and 23 bases lay outside the gene matches. Written as DNA, the CDR3 is TGTGCCAGCAGCAATATTGGACGGGATTTCGTTAGCGGGAGGCGCGAGCAGTACTTC. It translates to CASSNIGRDFVSGRREQYF. Filled out from reference TRBV28 and TRBJ2-7, the complete variable domain reads DVKVTQSSRYLVKRTGEKVFLECVQDMDHENMFWYRQDPGLGLRLIYFSYDVKMKEKGDIPEGYSVSREKKERFSLILESASTNQTSMYLCASSNIGRDFVSGRREQYFGPGTRLTVT.

Regarding this clone: The sample holds other DNA sequences that translate to the same CDR3. CDR3 region: CASSERVSNQPQHF. The DNA for the CDR3 is TGCGCCAGCAGTGAGCGGGTTTCCAATCAGCCCCAGCATTTT. J is TRBJ1-5 and V is TRBV10-2; D unresolved. CDR3 length equals 14 residues. CDR1 and CDR2 from the germline V gene are WSHSY and SAAADI. V lost 2 bases to trimming and J lost 3 bases, with 8 bases between them.

This clone was found a few times. The CDR3: CASSLSGVQGNTEAFF. CDR3 DNA: TGCGCCAGCAGCCTCTCCGGCGTCCAGGGGAACACTGAAGCTTTCTTT. The chain employs TRBV4-1 and TRBJ1-1; possible D gene TRBD1, 5 bases. This CDR3 has 16 amino acids. In germline, CDR1 is MGHRA, CDR2 YSYEKL. V lost 4 bases to trimming and J lost 1 base, with 16 bases between them.

The chain is built from TRBV6-2 or TRBV6-3 and TRBJ1-1, with D possibly TRBD1 on 6 matching bases. There are 17 residues in the CDR3. Germline-derived CDR1 and CDR2 are MNHEY and SVGEGT. V lost 0 bases and J lost 1, with 15 bases in between. The CDR3 loop reads CASSYSAHQTGNTEAFF. In nucleotides, the CDR3 is TGTGCCAGCAGTTACTCGGCACATCAGACAGGGAACACTGAAGCTTTCTTT.

The chain is built from TRBV7-9 and TRBJ2-1; D remains unclear. The CDR3 runs to 14 residues. V shed 1 base and J shed 10 bases, with 14 bases lying between them. Germline V gene lookup returns CDR1 SEHNR and CDR2 FQNEAQ (reference sequence). Here the CDR3 DNA reads TGTGCCAGCAGCTTAGATGCACTCCATACGGAGCAGTTCTTC. Encoded protein: CASSLDALHTEQFF. Full variable domain (outside the CDR3, taken from reference TRBV7-9 and TRBJ2-1): DTGVSQNPRHKITKRGQNVTFRCDPISEHNRLYWYRQTLGQGPEFLTYFQNEAQLEKSRLLSDRFSAERPKGSFSTLEIQRTEQGDSAMYLCASSLDALHTEQFFGPGTRLTVL.

This chain uses TRBV5-6 with TRBJ2-1; D perhaps matches TRBD1 (5 bases). The CDR3 runs 13 residues. Germline CDR1 reads SGHDT; CDR2 reads YYEEEE. Trimming removed 1 base from V and 8 bases from J, with 10 bases in between. CDR3 sequence (DNA): TGTGCCAGCAGCTTGTCAGGGCCGGATGAGCAGTTCTTC. Protein product: CASSLSGPDEQFF.

V usage is TRBV4-2 and J usage is TRBJ2-7; the match to TRBD2 covers 8 bases. V lost 0 bases to trimming and J lost 3 bases; unmatched junction nucleotides: 7. Germline V gene lookup returns CDR1 LGHNA and CDR2 YNFKEQ. The CDR3 runs to 16 residues. The CDR3 loop reads CASSQDLGLAHYEQYF. The CDR3, as DNA: TGTGCCAGCAGCCAAGATTTAGGACTAGCCCACTACGAGCAGTACTTC.

This chain joins TRBV10-3 and TRBJ1-3, with 12 bases lining up with TRBD1. Germline V gene sequence: CDR1 ENHRY, CDR2 SYGVKD. CDR3 length: 18 amino acids. Losses at the gene ends were 3 bases for V and 4 bases for J; bases not matched to a gene: 10. The CDR3 here is CAISDAGTGGSVGNTIYF. CDR3 nucleotides: TGTGCCATCAGTGATGCCGGGACAGGGGGCTCGGTCGGAAACACCATATATTTT.

This sequence joins TRBV5-6 and TRBJ2-7, with 12 bases fitting TRBD1. CDR3 length equals 14 residues. Germline V gene sequence: CDR1 SGHDT, CDR2 YYEEEE. As DNA, the CDR3 is TGTGCCAGCAGCTTGAGGGGGACAGGGGGCTTTTTCTCTGTT. Its protein is CASSLRGTGGFFSV.

The V call is TRBV24-1, the J call TRBJ2-1, with 10 nucleotides matching TRBD2. J gave up 8 bases and V 0 bases, and 9 bases lay outside the gene matches. CDR3 size: 17 residues. The germline CDR1 and CDR2 sequences are KGHDR and SFDVKD. The CDR3 protein is CATSDLKGSGRFHEQFF. The CDR3 DNA sequence: TGTGCCACCAGTGATTTGAAGGGTAGCGGGAGGTTTCATGAGCAGTTCTTC.

V usage is TRBV7-9 and J usage is TRBJ2-1, with 7 bases lining up with TRBD2. V lost 6 bases, J lost 15 bases, and 20 bases stayed unmatched. Germline V CDR1 and CDR2: SEHNR, FQNEAQ (reference sequence). The length of the CDR3 is 15 residues. The CDR3 DNA reads as TGTGCCAGCAGTCCCCCCACACGACTAGCCCATCCCCTGTTCTTC. Translating gives CASSPPTRLAHPLFF.

CDR3 region: CASSRQESPNYGYTF. CDR3 bases: TGTGCCAGCAGCCGACAGGAATCACCTAACTATGGCTACACCTTC. The gene calls are TRBV3-1 (or the pseudogene TRBV3-2) and TRBJ1-2, with D possibly TRBD1 on 6 matching bases. The CDR3 length is 15 residues. V was pared by 4 bases and J by 0 bases, with 12 bases between. Germline CDR1 is LGHDT and CDR2 is YNNKEL (reference sequence).

The V call is TRBV18, the J call TRBJ2-3; TRBD1 matches at 8 bases. V gave up 3 bases and J gave up 3 bases; unmatched junction bases: 5. Germline CDR1 is KGHSH and CDR2 is LQKENI. This CDR3 is built from 15 residues. CDR3 protein: CASSPTGAPTDTQYF. In DNA, the CDR3 is TGTGCCAGCTCACCGACAGGGGCCCCGACAGATACGCAGTATTTT.

The chain joins TRBV6-5 to TRBJ2-1; a possible D gene is TRBD2 (6 bases). V was shortened by 3 bases and J by 6 bases, with 9 bases between the two germline ends. Germline CDR1 reads MNHEY; CDR2 reads SVGAGI. This CDR3 has 13 residues. The CDR3 reads CASSYRAGNEQFF. DNA of the CDR3: TGTGCCAGCAGTTATCGAGCGGGCAATGAGCAGTTCTTC.